These 5 T cell receptor beta chains came from one sample sequenced in a study of shared clonotypes between healthy human individuals. Measured with immunoSEQ multiplex PCR; TCRdb has only the in-frame clones, and not every one. Of more than 550,000 clones listed, over 55% are singletons. Sequenced input: memory CD4+ T cells sorted from blood. Regarding subset: CD45RA-negative fraction. The receptors shown here come from a woman aged 25 to 45 in good health.

As DNA, the CDR3 is TGTGCCAGCAGGGCCATTGGAAACACCATATATTTT. Protein: CASRAIGNTIYF. The chain employs TRBV6-1 and TRBJ1-3; D is unclear. The CDR3 loop spans 12 amino acids. V lost 6 bases and J lost 3, with 6 bases in between. CDR1 and CDR2 from the germline V gene are MNHNS and SASEGT.

The chain couples TRBV28 to TRBJ1-5; 9 positions agree with TRBD1. With V trimmed by 3 bases and J by 6 bases, 6 bases remained unmatched. CDR3 length equals 15 residues. Germline values: CDR1 MDHEN, CDR2 SYDVKM. CDR3 nucleotide sequence: TGTGCCAGCAGTTTCCCACAGGGGGCAGGTCAGCCCCAGCATTTT. Translated: CASSFPQGAGQPQHF.

V and J are TRBV27 and TRBJ1-1, with a weak D call TRBD1 (5 bases). The germline V gene has CDR1 MNHEY and CDR2 SMNVEV (reference sequence). The CDR3 spans 17 residues. V gave up 11 bases and J gave up 1 base, with 26 bases separating them. CDR3 sequence (DNA): TGTGCCGCTAAGAGAGCAGGGACTACTCCCTGGAACACTGAAGCTTTCTTT. Encoded protein: CAAKRAGTTPWNTEAFF.

The V and J genes are TRBV6-4 and TRBJ1-5; D remains ambiguous. This CDR3 region has 14 residues. Germline V gene sequence: CDR1 MRHNA, CDR2 SNTAGT. Trimming took 4 bases from V and 7 from J, leaving 14 bases between them. The CDR3, as DNA: TGTGCCAGCAGTGTCGTATCGGGGAGCCAGCCCCAGCATTTT. The encoded protein is CASSVVSGSQPQHF.

This chain links TRBV14 with TRBJ2-5, with unresolved D. Germline V lookup: CDR1 SGHDN, CDR2 FVKESK. The CDR3 has 14 amino acids. The ends were cut back, 0 bases at V and 4 bases at J, with 9 bases in the middle. Here the CDR3 reads CASSQERSLETQYF. The CDR3 DNA reads as TGTGCCAGCAGCCAAGAGCGGAGCTTAGAGACCCAGTACTTC.